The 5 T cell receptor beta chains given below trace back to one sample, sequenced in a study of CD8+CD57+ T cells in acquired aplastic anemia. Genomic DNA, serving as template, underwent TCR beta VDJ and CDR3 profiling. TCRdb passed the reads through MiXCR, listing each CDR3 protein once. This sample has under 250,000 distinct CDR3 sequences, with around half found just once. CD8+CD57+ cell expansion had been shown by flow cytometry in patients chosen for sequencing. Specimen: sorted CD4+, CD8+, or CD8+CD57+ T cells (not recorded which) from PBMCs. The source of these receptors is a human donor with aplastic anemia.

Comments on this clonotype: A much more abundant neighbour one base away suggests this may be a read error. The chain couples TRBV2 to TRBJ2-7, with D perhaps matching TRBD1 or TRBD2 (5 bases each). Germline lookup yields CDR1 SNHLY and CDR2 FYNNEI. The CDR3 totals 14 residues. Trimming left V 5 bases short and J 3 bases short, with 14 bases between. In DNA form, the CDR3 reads TGTGCCAGCAGTCCGGGACCAGCGGACTACGAGCAGTACTTC. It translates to CASSPGPADYEQYF. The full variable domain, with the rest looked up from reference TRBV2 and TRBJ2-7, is EPEVTQTPSHQVTQMGQEVILRCVPISNHLYFYWYRQILGQKVEFLVSFYNNEISEKSEIFDDQFSVERPDGSNFTLKIRSTKLEDSAMYFCASSPGPADYEQYFGPGTRLTVT.

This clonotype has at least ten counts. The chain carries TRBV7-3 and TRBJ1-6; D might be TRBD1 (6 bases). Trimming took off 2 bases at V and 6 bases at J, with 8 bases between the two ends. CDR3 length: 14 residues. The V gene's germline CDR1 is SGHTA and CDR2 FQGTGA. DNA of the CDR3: TGTGCCAGCAGCTTAGGGGGCCTTAATTCACCCCTCCACTTT. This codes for CASSLGGLNSPLHF.

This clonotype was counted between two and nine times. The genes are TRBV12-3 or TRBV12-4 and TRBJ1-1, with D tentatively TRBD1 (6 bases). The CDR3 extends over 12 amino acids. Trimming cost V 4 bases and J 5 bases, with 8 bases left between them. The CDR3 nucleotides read TGTGCCAGCAGTTCAGGGGTTACTGAAGCTTTCTTT. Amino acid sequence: CASSSGVTEAFF.

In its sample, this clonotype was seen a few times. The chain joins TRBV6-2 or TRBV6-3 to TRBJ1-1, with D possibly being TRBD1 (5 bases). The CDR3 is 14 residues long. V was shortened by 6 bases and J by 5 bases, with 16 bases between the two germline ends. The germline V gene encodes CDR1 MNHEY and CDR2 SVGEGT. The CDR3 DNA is TGTGCCAGCAGCTCTCACGGGGGGTTGACTGAAGCTTTCTTT. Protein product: CASSSHGGLTEAFF.

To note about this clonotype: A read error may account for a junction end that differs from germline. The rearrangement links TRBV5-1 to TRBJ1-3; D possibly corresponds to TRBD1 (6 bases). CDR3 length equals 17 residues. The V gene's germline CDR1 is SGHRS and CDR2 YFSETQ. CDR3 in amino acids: CASSSKGGPNSGNTIYF. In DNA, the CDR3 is TGTGCCAGCAGCTCAAAAGGGGGTCCGAACTCTGGAAACACCATATATTTT.